The 30 T cell receptor beta chains below come from one sample, sequenced in a study of Graves' ophthalmopathy and Graves' hyperthyroidism. Amplification targeted the TCR beta CDR3 regions, with RNA transcripts as the source material. A first-round RT-PCR used HTBI primers, followed by a second-round multiplex PCR. TCRdb reprocessed the multiplex PCR reads with MiXCR, giving one entry per CDR3 protein. The sample has some 200,000 distinct CDR3 sequences, approximately 29% seen once. Sequencing was carried out using peripheral blood. These receptors all stem from a middle-aged man with Graves' ophthalmopathy.

This clonotype showed up many times. This chain uses TRBV29-1 with TRBJ2-2; TRBD2 matches 8 bases. The CDR3 has 15 amino acids. CDR1 is SQVTM and CDR2 is ANQGSEA in the germline V gene. V lost 5 bases and J lost 5; bases outside the gene matches: 10. CDR3 sequence: CSVPRTSQRTGELFF. DNA of the CDR3: TGCAGCGTTCCTAGGACTAGCCAGAGGACCGGGGAGCTGTTTTTT.

This clonotype was recorded many times. The chain joins TRBV30 to TRBJ1-1; D is undetermined. V dropped 3 bases and J dropped 0 bases, with 11 bases sitting between them. The CDR3 is 14 residues long. CDR1 is GTSNPN, CDR2 SVGIG, per germline (reference sequence). The CDR3 loop reads CAWSFGIMNTEAFF. The DNA for the CDR3 is TGTGCCTGGAGCTTTGGAATCATGAACACTGAAGCTTTCTTT.

This clonotype was recorded at least ten times. The chain uses TRBV2 and TRBJ1-6; the D gene is possibly TRBD1 (5 bases). The V end was cut by 7 bases, the J end by 7 bases, with 14 bases between. Germline V CDR1 and CDR2: SNHLY, FYNNEI. The CDR3 spans 14 residues. The CDR3 is CASKQVAENSPLHF. DNA of the CDR3: TGTGCCAGCAAACAGGTGGCGGAGAATTCACCCCTCCACTTT. Filled out from reference TRBV2 and TRBJ1-6, the complete variable domain reads EPEVTQTPSHQVTQMGQEVILRCVPISNHLYFYWYRQILGQKVEFLVSFYNNEISEKSEIFDDQFSVERPDGSNFTLKIRSTKLEDSAMYFCASKQVAENSPLHFGNGTRLTVT.

J is TRBJ2-7 and V is TRBV6-2 or TRBV6-3, with D perhaps TRBD1 or TRBD2 (5 bases each). Germline CDR1 is MNHEY and CDR2 is SVGEGT. The CDR3 length is 15 residues. V was shortened by 2 bases and J by 6 bases, with 17 bases between the two germline ends. The CDR3 is CASSYAGPSFTEQYF. Written as DNA, the CDR3 is TGTGCCAGCAGTTACGCAGGGCCTAGCTTCACCGAGCAGTACTTC.

This clonotype was counted many times. The CDR3 DNA reads as TGTGCCAGCAGTTACTCGACCGGGGGACGGTCACCCCTCCACTTT. This gives the protein CASSYSTGGRSPLHF. The V call is TRBV6-2 or TRBV6-3, the J call TRBJ1-6; tentative D call: TRBD1 (5 bases). CDR1 is MNHEY and CDR2 is SVGEGT in the germline V gene. The CDR3 covers 15 residues. V was pared by 0 bases and J by 10 bases, with 13 bases between.

The V and J genes are TRBV30 and TRBJ1-6; D not resolved. This CDR3 contains 15 residues. Germline CDR1 is GTSNPN and CDR2 is SVGIG (reference sequence). V lost 1 base and J lost 9, with 16 bases in between. The CDR3 sequence is CAWSGAEGRISPLHF. The CDR3 DNA reads as TGTGCCTGGAGTGGAGCTGAGGGCCGAATTTCACCCCTCCACTTT.

The genes are TRBV6-1 and TRBJ1-5; weak D call: TRBD1 (6 bases). CDR1 MNHNS and CDR2 SASEGT come from the germline V gene. The CDR3 totals 15 residues. V gave up 6 bases and J gave up 2 bases, with 14 bases separating them. CDR3 sequence reads: CASRGVGGGNQPQHF. The CDR3 nucleotides read TGTGCCAGCAGGGGGGTAGGGGGAGGCAATCAGCCCCAGCATTTT.

This clonotype occurred many times. The chain employs TRBV15 and TRBJ2-7, with TRBD1 matching 8 bases. Germline V CDR1 and CDR2: LNHNV, YYDKDF (reference sequence). After removal of 5 bases from V and 6 bases from J, the junction contained 6 bases not matched to a gene. The length of the CDR3 is 13 residues. CDR3 in amino acids: CATSGLQGGEQYF. CDR3 nucleotide sequence: TGTGCCACCAGCGGACTACAGGGGGGCGAGCAGTACTTC. Filled out from reference TRBV15 and TRBJ2-7, the complete variable domain reads DAMVIQNPRYQVTQFGKPVTLSCSQTLNHNVMYWYQQKSSQAPKLLFHYYDKDFNNEADTPDNFQSRRPNTSFCFLDIRSPGLGDTAMYLCATSGLQGGEQYFGPGTRLTVT.

The rearrangement joins TRBV19 to TRBJ1-2; D call uncertain. Trimming removed 5 bases at V and 2 bases at J, with 15 bases between. Germline V gene data show CDR1 as LNHDA and CDR2 as SQIVND (reference sequence). The CDR3 is 15 amino acids. The CDR3 nucleotides are TGTGCCAGTAGTCCAACTCCGACGACCAACTATGGCTACACCTTC. This translates into CASSPTPTTNYGYTF.

V gene TRBV20-1 combines with J gene TRBJ2-7, with D possibly being TRBD1 (6 bases). Germline CDR1 DFQATT, CDR2 SNEGSKA (reference sequence). The V gene lost 0 bases and the J gene lost 5 bases, with 8 bases spanning the gap. The CDR3 spans 12 residues. The CDR3 here is CSAREPGDEQYF. CDR3 coding DNA: TGCAGTGCTAGAGAACCAGGGGACGAGCAGTACTTC.

In this sample, this clonotype turned up many times. This sequence joins TRBV29-1 and TRBJ2-7; TRBD1 matches at 9 bases. The germline gives CDR1 SQVTM, CDR2 ANQGSEA. Trimming cost V 6 bases and J 6 bases; bases outside gene matches: 9. The CDR3 length is 13 residues. The CDR3 nucleotides are TGCAGCGTAACCCGGGACAGGGAAACCGAGCAGTACTTC. Encoded protein: CSVTRDRETEQYF.

This clonotype showed up many times. The chain uses TRBV4-1 and TRBJ1-5, with D unclear. The CDR3 is 15 amino acids. Per the germline V gene, CDR1 is MGHRA and CDR2 is YSYEKL. V was pared by 2 bases and J by 6 bases, with 14 bases between. The CDR3 loop reads CASSQTPEKGQPQHF. CDR3 sequence (DNA): TGCGCCAGCAGCCAAACTCCAGAGAAAGGTCAGCCCCAGCATTTT.

The CDR3 DNA follows: TGTGCCAGCAGTTATGGGGGAAGCAATCAGCCCCAGCATTTT. Its protein is CASSYGGSNQPQHF. The V gene is TRBV6-5, the J gene TRBJ1-5; maybe TRBD1 (5 bases). Germline CDR1 MNHEY, CDR2 SVGAGI. This CDR3 comprises 14 residues. V dropped 3 bases and J dropped 1 base, with 7 bases sitting between them.

V gene TRBV2 combines with J gene TRBJ2-3; the D is unclear. The CDR3 is 14 residues long. Between the trimmed V and J ends, which lost 0 bases and 5 bases, there was a span of 9 bases. Germline-derived CDR1 and CDR2 are SNHLY and FYNNEI. The DNA for the CDR3 is TGTGCCAGCAGTGAAGCGATCCTCGGAGATACGCAGTATTTT. Translated: CASSEAILGDTQYF.

This clonotype was seen at least ten times. CDR3 DNA: TGTGCCAGCACCCCTTCGGTGACAGGGCCTCCTGAAGCTTTCTTT. Translation gives CASTPSVTGPPEAFF. The chain uses TRBV12-3 or TRBV12-4 and TRBJ1-1; 7 nucleotides match TRBD1. This CDR3 region has 15 residues. The J segment lost 6 bases and the V segment lost 7 bases, leaving 14 bases of the junction unmatched.

The rearrangement links TRBV6-2 or TRBV6-3 to TRBJ1-3; the D gene is possibly TRBD1 (5 bases). The germline V gene has CDR1 MNHEY and CDR2 SVGEGT. The CDR3 sequence is 16 residues long. V was shortened by 0 bases and J by 4 bases, with 13 bases between the two germline ends. The CDR3 is CASSYSIATVGNTIYF. The CDR3 DNA follows: TGTGCCAGCAGTTACTCGATTGCGACAGTGGGAAACACCATATATTTT.

This clonotype was seen a handful of times. CDR3 sequence: CASSSVVSGRGGYEQYF. CDR3 sequence (DNA): TGTGCCAGCAGCTCCGTCGTTAGCGGGAGAGGGGGATACGAGCAGTACTTC. The chain couples TRBV11-2 to TRBJ2-7, with TRBD2 matching over 9 bases. The CDR3 is made up of 17 amino acids. Trimming took 4 bases from V and 4 from J; bases not matched to a gene: 14. Germline loops: CDR1 SGHAT, CDR2 FQNNGV.

The chain recombines TRBV11-3 with TRBJ2-7, with TRBD2 identical over 11 bases. J gave up 5 bases and V 0 bases, and 3 bases lay outside the gene matches. This CDR3 is 15 amino acids long. Germline lookup yields CDR1 SGHNT and CDR2 YENEEA. The CDR3 DNA follows: TGTGCCAGCAGCTTAGATGGTAGCGGGAGGGACGAGCAGTACTTC. This encodes CASSLDGSGRDEQYF.

This clonotype was recorded at least ten times. In DNA, the CDR3 is TGTGCCAGCACAACCCCGAGTAGCGGGAGGAGGTACGAGCAGTACTTC. This translates into CASTTPSSGRRYEQYF. This sequence joins TRBV28 and TRBJ2-7, with 10 bases matching TRBD2. The CDR3 sequence is 16 residues long. Unmatched junction bases numbered 13, after V lost 7 bases and J lost 4 bases. Germline CDR1 MDHEN, CDR2 SYDVKM.

There are many counts of this clonotype. The chain couples TRBV20-1 to TRBJ2-7; D possibly matches TRBD1 or TRBD2 (5 bases each). V was cut by 6 bases and J by 3 bases, with 18 bases left in between. CDR1 and CDR2 (germline): DFQATT, SNEGSKA (reference sequence). The CDR3 is 14 amino acids. The CDR3 is CSALTRDLNYEQYF. The DNA for the CDR3 is TGCAGTGCGCTAACTAGGGACCTCAACTACGAGCAGTACTTC.

This clonotype has a count of ten or more. The J gene is TRBJ2-7, the V gene TRBV20-1, with 12 nucleotides matching TRBD2. The CDR3 contains 16 residues. The germline gives CDR1 DFQATT, CDR2 SNEGSKA (reference sequence). J lost 6 bases, V lost 0 bases, and 9 bases had no gene match. The CDR3 loop reads CSARDLLAGGHSEQYF. For the CDR3, the DNA is TGCAGTGCTAGAGATCTCCTAGCGGGAGGGCATAGCGAGCAGTACTTC.

V is TRBV14 and J is TRBJ2-7; D perhaps matches TRBD2 (6 bases). With 5 bases removed from V and 3 bases from J, the gap between germline ends came to 17 bases. Germline assignment: CDR1 SGHDN and CDR2 FVKESK. The CDR3 length is 15 residues. CDR3: CASSAAGRPLYEQYF. In DNA form, the CDR3 reads TGTGCCAGCAGCGCCGCGGGGCGCCCTCTCTACGAGCAGTACTTC.

The CDR3 DNA reads as TGTGCCAGCAGTCCCCACGACTGGATCACCGGGGAGCTGTTTTTT. Amino acid sequence: CASSPHDWITGELFF. The chain is built from TRBV27 and TRBJ2-2; D unclear. The V gene's germline CDR1 is MNHEY and CDR2 SMNVEV (reference sequence). V was trimmed by 5 bases and J by 4 bases, leaving 14 bases between them. This CDR3 spans 15 amino acids.

This clonotype was seen ten or more times. The V gene is TRBV20-1, the J gene TRBJ2-7; D possibly corresponds to TRBD2 (5 bases). Germline V lookup: CDR1 DFQATT, CDR2 SNEGSKA (reference sequence). Deletions cut 0 bases from V and 4 bases from J, with 13 bases between. CDR3 size: 14 residues. In DNA form, the CDR3 reads TGCAGTGCTAGAGAAGAGGGATCCCGGTACGAGCAGTACTTC. Translation gives CSAREEGSRYEQYF.

The table lists this clonotype with many counts. The chain carries TRBV24-1 and TRBJ2-2, with TRBD1 matching 7 bases. The CDR3 spans 16 residues. V shed 9 bases and J 3 bases; nucleotides not matched to a gene: 12. Germline CDR1 is KGHDR and CDR2 is SFDVKD. Written as DNA, the CDR3 is TGTGCCACCCCGAAGGGGGCCGGATTCTACACCGGGGAGCTGTTTTTT. It codes for CATPKGAGFYTGELFF.

This clonotype was counted at least ten times. The gene calls are TRBV28 and TRBJ2-7, with D hard to call. CDR1 is MDHEN, CDR2 SYDVKM, per germline. Trimming removed 2 bases at V and 6 bases at J, with 8 bases between. The CDR3 runs to 12 residues. CDR3 region: CASSLSESEQYF. The CDR3 DNA sequence: TGTGCCAGCAGTTTAAGTGAAAGCGAGCAGTACTTC.

CDR3 loop: CATSDGIGELFF. CDR3 DNA: TGTGCCACCAGTGATGGGATTGGGGAGCTGTTTTTT. The chain couples TRBV24-1 to TRBJ2-2; D is unresolved. The V gene lost 3 bases and the J gene lost 8 bases, with 6 bases spanning the gap. The germline V gene has CDR1 KGHDR and CDR2 SFDVKD. This CDR3 is 12 amino acids long.

This clonotype occurred many times. The chain has TRBV6-1 and TRBJ1-6; D uncertain. CDR1 is MNHNS, CDR2 SASEGT, per germline. The V end was cut by 4 bases, the J end by 7 bases, with 5 bases between. This CDR3 is 12 amino acids long. This CDR3 is CASSVYNSPLHF. The CDR3 DNA sequence: TGTGCCAGCAGTGTCTACAATTCACCCCTCCACTTT.

The genes are TRBV20-1 and TRBJ2-7; TRBD2 might be the D (6 bases). The CDR3 covers 15 residues. V was trimmed by 0 bases and J by 0 bases, leaving 12 bases between them. The V gene's germline CDR1 is DFQATT and CDR2 SNEGSKA (reference sequence). This CDR3 is CSARDGEVLSYEQYF. The CDR3 DNA is TGCAGTGCTAGAGATGGGGAGGTCCTCTCCTACGAGCAGTACTTC.

This clonotype was counted at least ten times. The V and J genes are TRBV29-1 and TRBJ2-5, with TRBD1 identical over 7 bases. Germline CDR1 and CDR2: SQVTM and ANQGSEA. J gave up 2 bases and V 6 bases, and 9 bases lay outside the gene matches. The CDR3 has 14 residues. The CDR3 coding sequence is TGCAGCGTGCAGGTTTCGGGACAGCAAGAGACCCAGTACTTC. This codes for CSVQVSGQQETQYF.